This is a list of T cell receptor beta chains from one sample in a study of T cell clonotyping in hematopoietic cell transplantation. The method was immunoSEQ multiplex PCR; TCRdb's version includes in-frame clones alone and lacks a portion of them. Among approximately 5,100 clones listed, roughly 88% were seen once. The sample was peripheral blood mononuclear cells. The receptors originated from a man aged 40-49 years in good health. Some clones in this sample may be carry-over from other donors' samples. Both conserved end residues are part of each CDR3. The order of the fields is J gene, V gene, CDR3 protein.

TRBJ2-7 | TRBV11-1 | CASSFLGTDSYEQYF
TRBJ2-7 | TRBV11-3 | CASSLTAYEQYF
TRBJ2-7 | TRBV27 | CASSLNSVRNLYEQYF
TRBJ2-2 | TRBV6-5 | CASSYRVSGELFF
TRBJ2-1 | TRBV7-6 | CASSLWLAGGDNEQFF
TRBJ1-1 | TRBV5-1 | CASSLARGYTEAFF
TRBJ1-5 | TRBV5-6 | CASSFSRNQPQHF
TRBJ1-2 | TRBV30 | CAWSETGFNYGYTF
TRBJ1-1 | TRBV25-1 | CASSEWTGENTEAFF
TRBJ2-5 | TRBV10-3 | CAISESLGQETQYF
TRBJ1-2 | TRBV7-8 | CASTRVGIDGAQGYTF
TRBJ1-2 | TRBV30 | CAHRPTIGGYTF
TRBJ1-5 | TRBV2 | CASSEAGYSNQPQHF
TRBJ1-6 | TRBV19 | CASSIGGQGPSPLHF
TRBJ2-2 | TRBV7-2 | CASSFRRGRTGELFF
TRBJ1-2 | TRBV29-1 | CSAPDTGYGYTF
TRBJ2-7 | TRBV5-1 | CASSARTGNAEQYF
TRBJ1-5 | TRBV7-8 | CASSLEGISNQPQHF
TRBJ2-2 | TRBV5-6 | CASSINTGELFF
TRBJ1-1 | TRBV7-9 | CASSRNTEAFF
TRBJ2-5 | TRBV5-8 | CASSLRLAEETQYF
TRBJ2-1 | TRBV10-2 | CASTGLAGDNEQFF
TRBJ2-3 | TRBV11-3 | CASSLGGGRGVDTQYF
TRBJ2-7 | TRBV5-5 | CASSWEGQPYEQYF
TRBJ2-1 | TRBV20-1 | CSGAGGLEQFF
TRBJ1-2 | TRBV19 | CASSIDPGQGGRSGYTF
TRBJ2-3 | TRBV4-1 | CASSQGRYSTDTQYF
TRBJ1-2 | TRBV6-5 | CASSRTGGGGYTF
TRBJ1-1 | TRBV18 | CASSSIGSLNTEAFF
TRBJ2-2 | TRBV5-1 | CASSLDRVTGELFF
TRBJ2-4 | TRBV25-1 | CASSPGLAKNIQYF
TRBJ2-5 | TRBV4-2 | CASSQDQGGLEETQYF
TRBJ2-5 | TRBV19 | CASSIYRGRARETQYF
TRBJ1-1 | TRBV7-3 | CASSPQGLSRNTEAFF
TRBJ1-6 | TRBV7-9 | CASLPGQGHDSPLHF
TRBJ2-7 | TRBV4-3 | CASSQGVSSGRPYF
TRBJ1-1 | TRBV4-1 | CASSPGTGTLNTEAFF
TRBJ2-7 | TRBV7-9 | CASSLVRGHSDEQYF
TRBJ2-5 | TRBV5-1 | CASSGIPQETQYF
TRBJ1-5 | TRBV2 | CASSETAGGGQPQHF
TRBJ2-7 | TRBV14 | CASSFRQGEQYF
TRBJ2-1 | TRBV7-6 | CASSSASGSFSEQFF